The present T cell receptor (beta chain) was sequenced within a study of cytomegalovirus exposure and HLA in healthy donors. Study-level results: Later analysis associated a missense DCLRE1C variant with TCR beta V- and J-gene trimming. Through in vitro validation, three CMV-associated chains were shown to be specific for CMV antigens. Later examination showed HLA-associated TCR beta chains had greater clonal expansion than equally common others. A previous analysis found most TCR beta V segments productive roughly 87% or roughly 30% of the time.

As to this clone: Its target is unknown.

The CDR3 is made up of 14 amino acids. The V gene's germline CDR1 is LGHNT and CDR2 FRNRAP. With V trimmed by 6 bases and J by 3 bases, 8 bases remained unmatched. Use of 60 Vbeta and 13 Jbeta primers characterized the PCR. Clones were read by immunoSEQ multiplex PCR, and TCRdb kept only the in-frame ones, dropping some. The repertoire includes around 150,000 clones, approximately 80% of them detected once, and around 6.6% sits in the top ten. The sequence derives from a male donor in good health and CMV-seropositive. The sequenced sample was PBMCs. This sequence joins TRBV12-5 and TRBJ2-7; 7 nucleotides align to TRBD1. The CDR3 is CASGKDRELYEQYF. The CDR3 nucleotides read TGTGCTAGTGGCAAAGACAGGGAACTCTACGAGCAGTACTTC.